This record looks at one T cell receptor beta chain sequence and its context. Its antigen remains unknown. Following extraction, RNA underwent reverse transcription to cDNA, which served as the sequencing template. Using immunoSEQ multiplex PCR, the repertoire was profiled, and TCRdb retains in-frame clones only, with some absent. The sample has about 200,000 clones; 45% to 65% are singletons. The data stem from a study of CD8+ T cells in alopecia areata. Background on the study: Affected scalp percentage gauged treated patients' severity.

In germline, CDR1 is GTSNPN, CDR2 SVGIG (reference sequence). CDR3 length: 14 amino acids. Germline trimming cut 1 base from V and 4 bases from J; bases unmatched to any gene: 4. Whole-study results and caveats: The study found higher clonality in lesional than normal scalp, especially in alopecia totalis/universalis.

The treatment is: oral pan-JAK inhibitor, 5-10 mg twice daily. Peripheral blood and lesional scalp punch biopsies were taken from alopecia areata patients. Sample: CD4+ T cells sorted from blood, taken at week 4, from a patient treated with tofacitinib. This TCR was sampled from a human donor with alopecia areata. V is TRBV30 and J is TRBJ1-2, with 9 bases matching TRBD1. CDR3 in amino acids: CAWSEGQGFYGYTF. DNA of the CDR3: TGTGCCTGGAGTGAGGGACAGGGATTCTATGGCTACACCTTC.